Listed below are T cell receptor beta chains from one sample, sequenced in a study of blood T cell repertoires in COVID-19. Sequencing used immunoSEQ multiplex PCR; TCRdb keeps in-frame clones, though not all of them. Of 300,000 to 400,000 clones in the sample, around 84% were seen once. Sequenced sample: peripheral blood. The receptors here all came from a human donor in a cohort sampled during active COVID-19. CDR3s include the opening cysteine and the closing phenylalanine or tryptophan. A D gene is named only where the DNA matches it firmly. Size is omitted from some rows. Given values are once, few, many or a class for expanded clones.

TRBJ1-2	14	NA	TRBD1	TRBV30	CAWSTTGDSGGYTF	TGTGCCTGGAGTACAACAGGGGATTCCGGTGGCTACACCTTC
TRBJ1-1	13	NA	NA	TRBV11-2	CASSPGALIEAFF	TGTGCCAGCAGCCCAGGTGCGTTGATTGAAGCTTTCTTT
TRBJ1-1	13	few	NA	TRBV29-1	CSVAQGLNTEAFF	TGCAGCGTTGCACAGGGCCTGAACACTGAAGCTTTCTTT
TRBJ1-1	13	NA	NA	TRBV6-5	CASRALSAGEAFF	TGTGCCAGCAGAGCACTATCTGCTGGTGAAGCTTTCTTT
TRBJ2-1	13	NA	TRBD2	TRBV7-9	CASTHGGAAEQFF	TGTGCCAGCACCCACGGGGGGGCCGCTGAGCAGTTCTTC
TRBJ1-2	13	NA	TRBD1	TRBV28	CASSSGTESGYTF	TGTGCCAGCAGTTCCGGGACAGAAAGTGGCTACACCTTC
TRBJ2-3	16	NA	NA	TRBV5-8	CASSLVVTEFTDTQYF	TGTGCCAGCAGCTTGGTAGTGACAGAATTCACAGATACGCAGTATTTT
TRBJ2-3	17	NA	NA	TRBV9	CASSVKSGPGGTDTQYF	TGTGCCAGCAGCGTAAAAAGCGGGCCTGGGGGCACAGATACGCAGTATTTT
TRBJ1-6	14	NA	NA	TRBV19	CASKATGTNSPLHF	TGTGCCAGTAAAGCGACAGGAACCAATTCACCCCTCCACTTT
TRBJ2-2	19	NA	TRBD1	TRBV2	CASSFNLRQGPGRTGELFF	TGTGCCAGCAGCTTTAACCTCCGACAGGGGCCGGGAAGGACCGGGGAGCTGTTTTTT
TRBJ2-7	16	NA	NA	TRBV5-5	CASSLAATFSSYEQYF	TGTGCCAGCAGCTTGGCCGCTACTTTTAGCTCCTACGAGCAGTACTTC
TRBJ1-2	13	NA	NA	TRBV5-1	CASSLLGADGYTF	TGCGCCAGCAGCTTGTTGGGGGCGGATGGCTACACCTTC
TRBJ1-1	13	NA	NA	TRBV5-5	CASSFRGRTEAFF	TGTGCCAGCAGCTTTAGGGGAAGGACTGAAGCTTTCTTT